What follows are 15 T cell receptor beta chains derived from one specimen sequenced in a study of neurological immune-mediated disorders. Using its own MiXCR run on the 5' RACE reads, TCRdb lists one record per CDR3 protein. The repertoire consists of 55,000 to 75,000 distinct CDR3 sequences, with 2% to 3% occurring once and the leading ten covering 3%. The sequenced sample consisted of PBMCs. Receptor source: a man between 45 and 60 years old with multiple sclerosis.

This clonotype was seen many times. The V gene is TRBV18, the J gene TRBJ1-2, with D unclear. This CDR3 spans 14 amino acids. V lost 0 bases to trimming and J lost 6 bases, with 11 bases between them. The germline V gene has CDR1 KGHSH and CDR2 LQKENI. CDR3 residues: CASSPPASPDGYTF. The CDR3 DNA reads TGTGCCAGCTCACCACCAGCCTCCCCTGATGGCTACACCTTC.

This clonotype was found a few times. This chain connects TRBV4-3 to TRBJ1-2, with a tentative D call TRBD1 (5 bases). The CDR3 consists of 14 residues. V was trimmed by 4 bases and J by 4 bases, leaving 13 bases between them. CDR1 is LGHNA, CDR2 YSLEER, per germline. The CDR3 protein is CASSPDLGVYGYTF. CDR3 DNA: TGCGCCAGCAGCCCAGATTTAGGGGTCTATGGCTACACCTTC.

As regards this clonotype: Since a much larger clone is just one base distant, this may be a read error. In DNA, the CDR3 is TGTGCCAGCAGCTTTGCCCCCTTAATCTCCTACAATGTGCAGTTCTTC. Translating it yields CASSFAPLISYNVQFF. The rearrangement uses TRBV7-2 and TRBJ2-1; the D is unclear. CDR3 length equals 16 residues. Germline V lookup: CDR1 SGHTA, CDR2 FQGNSA.

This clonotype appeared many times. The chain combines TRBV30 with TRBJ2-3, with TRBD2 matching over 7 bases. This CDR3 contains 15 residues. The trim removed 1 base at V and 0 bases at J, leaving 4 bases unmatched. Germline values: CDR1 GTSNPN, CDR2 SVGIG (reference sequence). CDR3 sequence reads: CAWSASGVSTDTQYF. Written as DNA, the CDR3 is TGTGCCTGGAGTGCGAGCGGGGTGAGCACAGATACGCAGTATTTT. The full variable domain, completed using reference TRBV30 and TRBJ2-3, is SQTIHQWPATLVQPVGSPLSLECTVEGTSNPNLYWYRQAAGRGLQLLFYSVGIGQISSEVPQNLSASRPQDRQFILSSKKLLLSDSGFYLCAWSASGVSTDTQYFGPGTRLTVL.

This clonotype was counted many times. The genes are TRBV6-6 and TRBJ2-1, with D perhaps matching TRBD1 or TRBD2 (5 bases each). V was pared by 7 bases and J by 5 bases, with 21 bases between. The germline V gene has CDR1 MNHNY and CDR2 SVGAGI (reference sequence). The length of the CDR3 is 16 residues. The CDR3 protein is CASTDPGTPGHNEQFF. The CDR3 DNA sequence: TGTGCCAGCACCGACCCGGGGACGCCAGGGCACAATGAGCAGTTCTTC.

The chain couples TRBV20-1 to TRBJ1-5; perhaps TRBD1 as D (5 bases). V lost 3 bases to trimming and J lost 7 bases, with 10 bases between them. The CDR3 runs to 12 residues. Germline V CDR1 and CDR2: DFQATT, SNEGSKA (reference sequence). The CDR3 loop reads CSASQGTQPQHF. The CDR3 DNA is TGCAGTGCTAGTCAGGGAACACAGCCCCAGCATTTT.

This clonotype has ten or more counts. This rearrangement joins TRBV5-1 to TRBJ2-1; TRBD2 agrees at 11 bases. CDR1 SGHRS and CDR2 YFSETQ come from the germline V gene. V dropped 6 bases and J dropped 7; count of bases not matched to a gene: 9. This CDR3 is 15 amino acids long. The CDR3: CASTRSGGAVNEQFF. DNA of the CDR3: TGCGCCAGCACCCGTAGCGGGGGGGCCGTGAATGAGCAGTTCTTC.

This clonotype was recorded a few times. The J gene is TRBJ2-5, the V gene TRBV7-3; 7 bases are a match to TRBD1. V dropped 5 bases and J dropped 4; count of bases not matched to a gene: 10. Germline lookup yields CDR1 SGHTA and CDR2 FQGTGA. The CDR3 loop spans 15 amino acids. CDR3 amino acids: CASSPRQGLRETQYF. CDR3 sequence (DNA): TGTGCCAGCAGCCCACGACAGGGTTTACGAGAGACCCAGTACTTC.

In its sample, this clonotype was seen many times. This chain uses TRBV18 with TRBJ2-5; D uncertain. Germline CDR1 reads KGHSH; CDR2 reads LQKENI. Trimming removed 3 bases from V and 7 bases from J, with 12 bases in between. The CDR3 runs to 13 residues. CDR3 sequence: CASSPGALGTQYF. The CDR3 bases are TGTGCCAGCTCACCCGGCGCCCTGGGGACCCAGTACTTC.

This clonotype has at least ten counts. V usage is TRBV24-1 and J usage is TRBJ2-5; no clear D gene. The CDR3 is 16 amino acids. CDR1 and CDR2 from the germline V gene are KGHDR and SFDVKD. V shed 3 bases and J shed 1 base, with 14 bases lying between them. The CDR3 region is CATSDGIAGPQETQYF. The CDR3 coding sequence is TGTGCCACCAGTGATGGTATTGCAGGACCCCAAGAGACCCAGTACTTC.

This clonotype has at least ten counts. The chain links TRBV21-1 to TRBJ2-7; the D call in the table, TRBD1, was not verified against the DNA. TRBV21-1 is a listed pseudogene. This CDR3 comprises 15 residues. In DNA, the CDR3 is TGTGCCAGCAGCAAAGAATCAGGGGGCAGCTACGAGCAGTACTTC. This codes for CASSKESGGSYEQYF.

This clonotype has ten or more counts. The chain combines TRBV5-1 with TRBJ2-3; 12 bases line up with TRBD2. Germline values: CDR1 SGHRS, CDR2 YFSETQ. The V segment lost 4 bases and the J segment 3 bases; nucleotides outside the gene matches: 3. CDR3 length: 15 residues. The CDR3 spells CASSELAGGTDTQYF. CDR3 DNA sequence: TGCGCCAGCAGCGAGCTAGCGGGGGGGACAGATACGCAGTATTTT.

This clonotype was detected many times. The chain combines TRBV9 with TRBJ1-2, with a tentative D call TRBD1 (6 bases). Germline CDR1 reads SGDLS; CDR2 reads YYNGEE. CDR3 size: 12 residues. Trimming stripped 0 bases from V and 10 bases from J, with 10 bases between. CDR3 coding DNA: TGTGCCAGCAGCGTAGGGACAGCTTTCTACACCTTC. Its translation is CASSVGTAFYTF. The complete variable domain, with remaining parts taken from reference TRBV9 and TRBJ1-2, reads DSGVTQTPKHLITATGQRVTLRCSPRSGDLSVYWYQQSLDQGLQFLIQYYNGEERAKGNILERFSAQQFPDLHSELNLSSLELGDSALYFCASSVGTAFYTFGSGTRLTVV.

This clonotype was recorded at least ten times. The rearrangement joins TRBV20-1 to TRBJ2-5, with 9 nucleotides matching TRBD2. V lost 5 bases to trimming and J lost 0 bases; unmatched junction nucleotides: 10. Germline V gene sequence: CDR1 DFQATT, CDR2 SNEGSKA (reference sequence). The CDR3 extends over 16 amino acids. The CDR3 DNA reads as TGCAGTGCTGCGGGGGGGCCTAATTTGTACCAAGAGACCCAGTACTTC. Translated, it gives CSAAGGPNLYQETQYF.

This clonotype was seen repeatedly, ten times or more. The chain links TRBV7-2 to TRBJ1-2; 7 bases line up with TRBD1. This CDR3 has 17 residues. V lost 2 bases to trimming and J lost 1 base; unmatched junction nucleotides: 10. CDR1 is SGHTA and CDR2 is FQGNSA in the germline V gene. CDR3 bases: TGTGCCAGCAGCTTATGGTTAGGGACAGACAGTAACTATGGCTACACCTTC. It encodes CASSLWLGTDSNYGYTF.